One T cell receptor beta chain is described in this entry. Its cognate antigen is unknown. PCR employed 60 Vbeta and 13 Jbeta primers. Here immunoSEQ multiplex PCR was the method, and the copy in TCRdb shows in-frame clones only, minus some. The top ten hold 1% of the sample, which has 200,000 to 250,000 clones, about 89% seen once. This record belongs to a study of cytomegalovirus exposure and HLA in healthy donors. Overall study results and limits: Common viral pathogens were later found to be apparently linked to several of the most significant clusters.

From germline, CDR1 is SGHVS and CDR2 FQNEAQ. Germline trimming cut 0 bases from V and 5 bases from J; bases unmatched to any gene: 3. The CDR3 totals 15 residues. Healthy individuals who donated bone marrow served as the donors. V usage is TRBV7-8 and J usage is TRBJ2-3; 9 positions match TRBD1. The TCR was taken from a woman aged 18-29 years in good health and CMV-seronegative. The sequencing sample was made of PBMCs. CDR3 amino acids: CASSLAHRGRDTQYF. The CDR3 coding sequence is TGTGCCAGCAGCTTAGCCCACAGGGGGCGAGATACGCAGTATTTT.